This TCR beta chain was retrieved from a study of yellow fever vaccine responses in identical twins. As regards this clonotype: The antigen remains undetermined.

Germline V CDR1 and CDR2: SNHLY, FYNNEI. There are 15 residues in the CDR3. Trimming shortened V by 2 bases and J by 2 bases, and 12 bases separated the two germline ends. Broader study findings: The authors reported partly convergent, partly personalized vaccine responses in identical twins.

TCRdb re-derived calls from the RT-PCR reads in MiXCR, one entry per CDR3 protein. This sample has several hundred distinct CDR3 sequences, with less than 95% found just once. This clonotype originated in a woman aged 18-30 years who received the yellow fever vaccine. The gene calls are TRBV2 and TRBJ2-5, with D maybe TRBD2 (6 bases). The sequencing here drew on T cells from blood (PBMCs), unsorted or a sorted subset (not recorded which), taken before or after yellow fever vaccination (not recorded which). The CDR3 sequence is CASSEPTGGQETQYF. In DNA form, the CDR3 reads TGTGCCAGCAGTGAACCGACCGGGGGACAAGAGACCCAGTACTTC.